The rows below give T cell receptor beta chains drawn from one sample of a study of molecular identifiers for immune sequencing clone quantification. TCRdb processed the PCR reads anew with MiXCR; each CDR3 protein has one entry. The sample includes over 50,000 distinct CDR3 sequences, just over 35% of them seen just once. Sequencing was performed on naive CD8+ T cells from blood, with Jurkat cell RNA spiked in. These receptors were collected from a human donor in good health. Some libraries in this study had Jurkat cell RNA spiked in. Both conserved end residues are part of each CDR3. The order of the fields is clone size, V gene, J gene, D gene, CDR3 protein, CDR3 DNA. The D gene is left open where the match is weak. Clone size, where shown, is once, few, many, or a class for clones that have expanded.

size: many; V: TRBV5-1; J: TRBJ2-7; D: .; CDR3: CASSLGGAGDEQYF; DNA: TGCGCCAGCAGCTTGGGTGGTGCAGGGGACGAGCAGTACTTC
size: .; V: TRBV9; J: TRBJ2-6; D: .; CDR3: CASSLERRGSPGANVLTF; DNA: TGTGCCAGCAGCTTAGAGAGGAGGGGGAGTCCTGGGGCCAACGTCCTGACTTTC
size: .; V: TRBV9; J: TRBJ2-5; D: TRBD1; CDR3: CASSVAGRQGVQETQYF; DNA: TGTGCCAGCAGCGTAGCTGGGCGACAGGGGGTCCAAGAGACCCAGTACTTC
size: .; V: TRBV27; J: TRBJ2-7; D: .; CDR3: CASLELPQGFPYEQYF; DNA: TGTGCCAGCCTCGAACTTCCTCAGGGGTTCCCCTACGAGCAGTACTTC
size: .; V: TRBV20-1; J: TRBJ2-3; D: .; CDR3: CSAPEGRQVTDTQYF; DNA: TGCAGTGCCCCCGAGGGCAGGCAAGTCACAGATACGCAGTATTTT
size: once; V: TRBV11-2; J: TRBJ2-1; D: .; CDR3: CTSSYRSSYNEQIF; DNA: TGTACCAGCAGCTACCGGAGCTCCTACAATGAGCAGATCTTC
size: .; V: TRBV20-1; J: TRBJ1-2; D: TRBD1; CDR3: CSARASTGGVDYGYTF; DNA: TGCAGTGCTAGAGCTAGTACAGGGGGCGTTGACTATGGCTACACCTTC
size: many; V: TRBV5-1; J: TRBJ1-1; D: .; CDR3: CASSLVSAGRTEAFF; DNA: TGCGCCAGCAGCTTGGTATCGGCAGGGAGGACTGAAGCTTTCTTT
size: .; V: TRBV2; J: TRBJ2-6; D: .; CDR3: CARTGTGANVLTF; DNA: TGTGCCAGAACAGGGACTGGGGCCAACGTCCTGACTTTC
size: .; V: TRBV11-2; J: TRBJ2-5; D: .; CDR3: CASSNYRVREETQYF; DNA: TGTGCCAGCAGCAACTACAGGGTTCGGGAAGAGACCCAGTACTTC
size: few; V: TRBV28; J: TRBJ1-5; D: .; CDR3: CASGGVRNQPQHF; DNA: TGTGCCAGCGGGGGGGTCAGGAATCAGCCCCAGCATTTT
size: many; V: TRBV11-2; J: TRBJ2-3; D: TRBD1; CDR3: CASTGTGAWTDTQYF; DNA: TGTGCCAGCACCGGGACAGGGGCGTGGACAGATACGCAGTATTTT
size: few; V: TRBV4-1; J: TRBJ1-3; D: .; CDR3: CASSQDGGGRGNTIYF; DNA: TGCGCCAGCAGCCAAGACGGCGGGGGACGTGGAAACACCATATATTTT
size: .; V: TRBV7-9; J: TRBJ2-3; D: .; CDR3: CASSSLQVSRVSDTQYF; DNA: TGTGCCAGCAGCTCCCTCCAGGTCAGCCGTGTGTCGGATACGCAGTATTTT
size: many; V: TRBV6-5; J: TRBJ2-7; D: .; CDR3: CASSRQHQGLTYEQYF; DNA: TGTGCCAGCAGCCGACAACACCAGGGATTAACCTACGAGCAGTACTTC
size: .; V: TRBV5-6; J: TRBJ2-3; D: TRBD2; CDR3: CASRDGGGSDTQYF; DNA: TGTGCCAGCAGAGACGGGGGGGGATCAGATACGCAGTATTTT
size: few; V: TRBV7-9; J: TRBJ1-1; D: TRBD1; CDR3: CASSSHRGASEAFF; DNA: TGTGCCAGCAGCTCCCACAGGGGGGCGTCTGAAGCTTTCTTT
size: .; V: TRBV2; J: TRBJ2-7; D: .; CDR3: CASTGSSYGQYF; DNA: TGTGCCAGCACGGGATCCTCCTACGGGCAGTACTTC
size: many; V: TRBV25-1; J: TRBJ2-1; D: TRBD2; CDR3: CASSYRTSPHEQFF; DNA: TGTGCCAGCAGCTATAGGACTAGTCCCCATGAGCAGTTCTTC
size: few; V: TRBV20-1; J: TRBJ2-7; D: .; CDR3: CSARGYEQYF; DNA: TGCAGTGCTAGGGGATACGAGCAGTACTTC
size: many; V: TRBV12-3/TRBV12-4; J: TRBJ2-7; D: .; CDR3: CASSLGVGTYEQYF; DNA: TGTGCCAGCAGTTTAGGCGTCGGAACCTACGAGCAGTACTTC
size: .; V: TRBV12-3/TRBV12-4; J: TRBJ2-3; D: .; CDR3: CASSLGGTTDTQYF; DNA: TGTGCCAGCAGTCTAGGCGGGACGACAGATACGCAGTATTTT
size: many; V: TRBV14; J: TRBJ2-6; D: TRBD2; CDR3: CASSPYSGRSGANVLTF; DNA: TGTGCCAGCAGCCCTTATAGCGGGAGGTCTGGGGCCAACGTCCTGACTTTC
size: .; V: TRBV25-1; J: TRBJ2-5; D: .; CDR3: CASSETGGAETQYF; DNA: TGTGCCAGCAGTGAAACCGGCGGGGCGGAGACCCAGTACTTC
size: many; V: TRBV28; J: TRBJ2-7; D: .; CDR3: CASSADSYEQYF; DNA: TGTGCCAGCAGTGCGGACTCTTACGAGCAGTACTTC
size: .; V: TRBV4-3; J: TRBJ2-7; D: .; CDR3: CASSPSASSYEQYF; DNA: TGCGCCAGCAGCCCCAGTGCTAGCAGCTACGAGCAGTACTTC
size: few; V: TRBV29-1; J: TRBJ2-7; D: .; CDR3: CSVGSSYEQYF; DNA: TGCAGCGTTGGATCCTCCTACGAGCAGTACTTC
size: many; V: TRBV25-1; J: TRBJ2-3; D: .; CDR3: CASSGQTTQYF; DNA: TGTGCCAGCAGTGGGCAGACTACGCAGTATTTT
size: few; V: TRBV2; J: TRBJ1-1; D: TRBD1; CDR3: CASSEGQGYTEAFF; DNA: TGTGCCAGCAGCGAAGGACAGGGGTACACTGAAGCTTTCTTT
size: .; V: TRBV7-9; J: TRBJ2-7; D: .; CDR3: CASSLVPLGSYEQYF; DNA: TGTGCCAGCAGCTTAGTTCCCCTAGGATCCTACGAGCAGTACTTC
size: .; V: TRBV7-9; J: TRBJ2-3; D: .; CDR3: CASSPWDFTAPHSTDTQYF; DNA: TGTGCCAGCAGCCCCTGGGACTTTACTGCGCCCCATAGCACAGATACGCAGTATTTT
size: few; V: TRBV6-2/TRBV6-3; J: TRBJ2-5; D: TRBD1; CDR3: CASSKSGQNQETQYF; DNA: TGTGCCAGCAGTAAGTCGGGACAGAACCAAGAGACCCAGTACTTC
size: many; V: TRBV5-1; J: TRBJ1-6; D: .; CDR3: CASSFKSQQNSPLHF; DNA: TGCGCCAGCAGCTTTAAGAGTCAGCAAAATTCACCCCTCCACTTT
size: few; V: TRBV28; J: TRBJ2-3; D: TRBD2; CDR3: CASSSRLAESRDTRYF; DNA: TGTGCCAGCAGTTCAAGACTAGCGGAGTCAAGGGATACGCGGTATTTT
size: few; V: TRBV2; J: TRBJ1-5; D: .; CDR3: CASSEGSSNQPQHF; DNA: TGTGCCAGCAGTGAGGGAAGTAGCAATCAGCCCCAGCATTTT
size: .; V: TRBV28; J: TRBJ2-5; D: TRBD2; CDR3: CASSTREGGSQETQYF; DNA: TGTGCCAGCAGTACCCGGGAGGGGGGGAGCCAAGAGACCCAGTACTTC
size: many; V: TRBV7-2; J: TRBJ2-3; D: TRBD2; CDR3: CASSWGLAGGPTDTQYF; DNA: TGTGCCAGCAGCTGGGGACTAGCGGGAGGCCCCACAGATACGCAGTATTTT
size: .; V: TRBV20-1; J: TRBJ2-1; D: .; CDR3: CSADPDKSSYNEQFF; DNA: TGCAGTGCCGACCCAGACAAGAGCTCCTACAATGAGCAGTTCTTC
size: .; V: TRBV28; J: TRBJ2-2; D: TRBD2; CDR3: CASSLGLVNTGELFF; DNA: TGTGCCAGCAGTTTGGGACTAGTCAACACCGGGGAGCTGTTTTTT
size: .; V: TRBV20-1; J: TRBJ2-7; D: .; CDR3: CSALKVSRRRPTYEQYF; DNA: TGCAGTGCGCTTAAGGTCTCGCGGCGGAGGCCTACCTACGAGCAGTACTTC
size: few; V: TRBV6-5; J: TRBJ1-1; D: .; CDR3: CASSPSLTNTEAFF; DNA: TGTGCCAGCAGCCCCAGCCTAACGAACACTGAAGCTTTCTTT
size: .; V: TRBV28; J: TRBJ2-7; D: .; CDR3: CASGSSGAEQYF; DNA: TGTGCCAGCGGTAGTTCAGGAGCCGAGCAGTACTTC
size: .; V: TRBV19; J: TRBJ2-5; D: .; CDR3: CASSIGAVRDQETQYF; DNA: TGTGCCAGTAGTATAGGGGCTGTCAGGGACCAAGAGACCCAGTACTTC